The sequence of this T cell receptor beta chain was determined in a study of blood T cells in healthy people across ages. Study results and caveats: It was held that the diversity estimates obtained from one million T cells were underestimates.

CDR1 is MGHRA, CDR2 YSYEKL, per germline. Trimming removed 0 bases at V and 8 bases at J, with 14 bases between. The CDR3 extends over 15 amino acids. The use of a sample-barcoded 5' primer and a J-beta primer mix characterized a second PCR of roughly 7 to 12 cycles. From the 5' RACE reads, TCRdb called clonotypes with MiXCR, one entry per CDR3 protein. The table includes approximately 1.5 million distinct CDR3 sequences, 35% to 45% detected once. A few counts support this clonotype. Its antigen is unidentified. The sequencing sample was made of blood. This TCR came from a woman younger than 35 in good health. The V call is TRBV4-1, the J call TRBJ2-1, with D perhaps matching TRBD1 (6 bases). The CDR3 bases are TGCGCCAGCAGCCAAGAGCGCACAGGGTTTGATGAGCAGTTCTTC. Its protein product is CASSQERTGFDEQFF.